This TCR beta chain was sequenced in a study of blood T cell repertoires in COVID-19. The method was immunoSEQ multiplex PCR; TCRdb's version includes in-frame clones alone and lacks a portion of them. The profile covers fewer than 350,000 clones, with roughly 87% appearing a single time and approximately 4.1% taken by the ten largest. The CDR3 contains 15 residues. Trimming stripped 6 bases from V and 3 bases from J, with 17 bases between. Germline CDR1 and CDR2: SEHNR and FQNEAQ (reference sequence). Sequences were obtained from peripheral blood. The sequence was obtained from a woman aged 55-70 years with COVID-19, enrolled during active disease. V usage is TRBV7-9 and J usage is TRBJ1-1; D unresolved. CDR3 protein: CASSSTLRGDTEAFF. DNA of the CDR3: TGTGCCAGCAGTTCTACACTCCGCGGGGACACTGAAGCTTTCTTT.